The T cell receptor beta chain described here comes from a study of T cells in localized non-small cell lung cancer. A few counts support this clone. The CDR3 sequence is 14 residues long. V lost 1 base to trimming and J lost 6 bases; unmatched junction nucleotides: 4. CDR1 is GTSNPN, CDR2 SVGIG, per germline (reference sequence). Libraries were prepared by immunoSEQ multiplex PCR; TCRdb keeps only in-frame clonotypes and omits some of them. In the table there are 1,000 to 1,200 clones, about a fifth of which are singletons. The TCR sequence derives from a female donor aged 60 or older with stage I squamous cell lung carcinoma. V gene TRBV30 combines with J gene TRBJ2-7; 12 nucleotides match TRBD2. This material consisted of normal lung tissue next to the tumor, taken before any cancer treatment. CDR3 bases: TGTGCCTGGAGTGGACTAGCGGGAGCATCCGAGCAGTACTTC. Amino acid sequence: CAWSGLAGASEQYF. Full variable domain (outside the CDR3, taken from reference TRBV30 and TRBJ2-7): SQTIHQWPATLVQPVGSPLSLECTVEGTSNPNLYWYRQAAGRGLQLLFYSVGIGQISSEVPQNLSASRPQDRQFILSSKKLLLSDSGFYLCAWSGLAGASEQYFGPGTRLTVT.